These 9 T cell receptor beta chains were sequenced from one sample in a study of cytomegalovirus exposure and HLA in healthy donors. The PCR had 60 Vbeta and 13 Jbeta primers. The table came from immunoSEQ multiplex PCR; TCRdb's copy has only in-frame clones and leaves some out. The sample shows about 38,000 clones, roughly 88% of them seen only once. The sequenced sample was PBMCs. The receptor source for this set is a woman aged 35 to 49 in good health and CMV-seropositive.

The table lists this clone with a count of one. The chain has TRBV19 and TRBJ2-5; 9 bases align to TRBD1. The V segment lost 3 bases and the J segment 5 bases; nucleotides outside the gene matches: 10. CDR3 size: 16 residues. The germline gives CDR1 LNHDA, CDR2 SQIVND (reference sequence). The CDR3 coding sequence is TGTGCCAGTAGTATCCAACTCTTCGGACAGGGGGAGACCCAGTACTTC. Amino acids: CASSIQLFGQGETQYF.

This chain uses TRBV9 with TRBJ2-7; TRBD1 matches 9 bases. The CDR3 runs 16 residues. Per the germline V gene, CDR1 is SGDLS and CDR2 is YYNGEE. J was trimmed by 1 base and V by 3 bases; bases with no gene match: 8. CDR3 amino acids: CASSASGTGSSYEQYF. CDR3 in DNA: TGTGCCAGCAGCGCTTCTGGGACAGGGAGTTCCTACGAGCAGTACTTC.

The gene calls are TRBV5-6 and TRBJ2-7; the D gene is possibly TRBD2 (6 bases). CDR1 and CDR2 (germline): SGHDT, YYEEEE. The CDR3 has 15 residues. V was shortened by 3 bases and J by 0 bases, with 13 bases between the two germline ends. The CDR3 reads CASSWGLTSSYEQYF. The DNA for the CDR3 is TGTGCCAGCAGCTGGGGACTCACGAGCTCCTACGAGCAGTACTTC.

A few counts support this clone. The V and J genes are TRBV9 and TRBJ2-3, with D possibly being TRBD2 (7 bases). V gave up 4 bases and J gave up 0 bases, with 18 bases separating them. Germline assignment: CDR1 SGDLS and CDR2 YYNGEE. CDR3 length: 17 residues. For the CDR3, the DNA is TGTGCCAGCAGCTCCGAAGGGGGGGGTTCTAGCACAGATACGCAGTATTTT. Protein sequence: CASSSEGGGSSTDTQYF.

The gene calls are TRBV9 and TRBJ1-6; D is perhaps TRBD1 (6 bases). Between the trimmed V and J ends, which lost 5 bases and 1 base, there was a span of 25 bases. The CDR3 is 20 amino acids. Per the germline V gene, CDR1 is SGDLS and CDR2 is YYNGEE. CDR3 coding DNA: TGTGCCAGCAGGGACGTGGGGTGGGGGGGGGCGAAGTCCTATAATTCACCCCTCCACTTT. It yields the protein CASRDVGWGGAKSYNSPLHF.

This clone was observed a few times. The chain carries TRBV6-1 and TRBJ2-7; perhaps TRBD1 as D (5 bases). The CDR3 consists of 13 residues. Germline-derived CDR1 and CDR2 are MNHNS and SASEGT. Trimming removed 2 bases at V and 1 base at J, with 6 bases between. The CDR3 spells CASSEQGSYEQYF. In DNA, the CDR3 is TGTGCCAGCAGTGAACAGGGTTCCTACGAGCAGTACTTC.

The V call is TRBV6-1, the J call TRBJ1-6; tentative D call: TRBD1 (6 bases). Germline V gene sequence: CDR1 MNHNS, CDR2 SASEGT. V dropped 5 bases and J dropped 5 bases, with 10 bases sitting between them. The CDR3 spans 14 residues. The CDR3 nucleotides are TGTGCCAGCAGTTGGGACACAAATAATTCACCCCTCCACTTT. Translation: CASSWDTNNSPLHF.

The rearrangement joins TRBV5-1 to TRBJ2-5; D gene uncertain. CDR1 and CDR2 from the germline V gene are SGHRS and YFSETQ. This CDR3 has 13 residues. The V gene lost 2 bases and the J gene lost 5 bases, with 10 bases spanning the gap. CDR3 residues: CASSLRGEETQYF. The CDR3 DNA is TGCGCCAGCAGCTTACGAGGTGAGGAGACCCAGTACTTC.

The V gene is TRBV19, the J gene TRBJ2-1, with 7 bases lining up with TRBD2. Per the germline V gene, CDR1 is LNHDA and CDR2 is SQIVND (reference sequence). The CDR3 has 13 residues. With V trimmed by 10 bases and J by 2 bases, 5 bases remained unmatched. The CDR3 nucleotides read TGTGCCACAGCGGGGAGGACCTACAATGAGCAGTTCTTC. Translating gives CATAGRTYNEQFF.